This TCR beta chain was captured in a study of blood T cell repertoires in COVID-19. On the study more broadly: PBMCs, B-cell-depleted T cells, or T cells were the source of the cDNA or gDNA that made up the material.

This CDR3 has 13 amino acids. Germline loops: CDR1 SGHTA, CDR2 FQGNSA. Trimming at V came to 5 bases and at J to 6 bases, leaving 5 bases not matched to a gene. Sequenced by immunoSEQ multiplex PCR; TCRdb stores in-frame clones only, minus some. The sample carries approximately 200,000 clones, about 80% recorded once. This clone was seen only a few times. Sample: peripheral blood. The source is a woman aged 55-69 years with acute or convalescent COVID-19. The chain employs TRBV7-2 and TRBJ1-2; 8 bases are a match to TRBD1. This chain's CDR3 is CASSLGQGHGYTF. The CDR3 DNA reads TGTGCCAGCAGCCTCGGACAGGGCCATGGCTACACCTTC.